What follows are 19 T cell receptor beta chains derived from one specimen sequenced in a study of cytomegalovirus exposure and HLA in healthy donors. The PCR had 60 Vbeta and 13 Jbeta primers. Sequencing was performed with immunoSEQ multiplex PCR; in TCRdb, only in-frame clones are kept and a portion is missing. The sample yields 50,000 or so clones, of which the top ten take up approximately 2.1%. The specimen sequenced was PBMCs. All receptors derive from a woman under 30 in good health and CMV-seronegative.

V gene TRBV7-9 combines with J gene TRBJ2-7; D not resolved. V gave up 4 bases and J gave up 4 bases, with 11 bases separating them. Germline CDR1 SEHNR, CDR2 FQNEAQ (reference sequence). This CDR3 is 13 amino acids long. For the CDR3, the DNA is TGTGCCAGCAGCTCTCAATGGCAATACGAGCAGTACTTC. Translating gives CASSSQWQYEQYF.

This chain uses TRBV2 with TRBJ2-5, with D unclear. This CDR3 has 14 residues. Germline V gene sequence: CDR1 SNHLY, CDR2 FYNNEI. Trimming took off 2 bases at V and 0 bases at J, with 7 bases between the two ends. The CDR3 coding sequence is TGTGCCAGCAGTGAAACCGGGTACCAAGAGACCCAGTACTTC. It is translated as CASSETGYQETQYF.

V and J are TRBV6-5 and TRBJ1-2; perhaps TRBD1 as D (5 bases). CDR1 and CDR2 (germline): MNHEY, SVGAGI. With 6 bases removed from V and 6 bases from J, the gap between germline ends came to 14 bases. The CDR3 is made up of 13 amino acids. Here the CDR3 reads CASRGVSGDGYTF. CDR3 bases: TGTGCCAGCAGGGGGGTCTCGGGGGATGGCTACACCTTC.

The rearrangement links TRBV2 to TRBJ1-4; TRBD1 is a possible D gene (6 bases). The CDR3 spans 12 residues. Germline V gives CDR1 SNHLY, CDR2 FYNNEI. V was clipped by 6 bases and J by 11 bases, with 13 bases between them. The CDR3 nucleotides read TGTGCCAGCAGGCCACAGGGACGGAAACTGTTTTTT. This gives the protein CASRPQGRKLFF.

The chain has TRBV5-6 and TRBJ1-5, with D perhaps TRBD1 (6 bases). The length of the CDR3 is 14 residues. Germline V gene data show CDR1 as SGHDT and CDR2 as YYEEEE. V lost 4 bases to trimming and J lost 9 bases, with 17 bases between them. The CDR3 here is CASSPGQRLRPQHF. The CDR3 coding sequence is TGTGCCAGCAGCCCCGGACAGAGGCTTCGGCCCCAGCATTTT.

The CDR3 nucleotides are TGTGCCAGAAGCTGTCCCCAGGGGGCCTCCTACGAGCAGTACTTC. Translated, it gives CARSCPQGASYEQYF. V usage is TRBV5-3 and J usage is TRBJ2-7; 8 nucleotides align to TRBD1. TRBV5-3 is an open reading frame whose function is uncertain. The CDR3 consists of 15 residues. Trimming cost V 3 bases and J 0 bases; bases outside gene matches: 5.

V and J are TRBV19 and TRBJ2-7; maybe TRBD1 (7 bases). This CDR3 region has 14 residues. V was cut by 8 bases and J by 1 base, with 15 bases left in between. Germline loops: CDR1 LNHDA, CDR2 SQIVND (reference sequence). The CDR3 DNA reads TGTGCCAGTGCCCAGGGGGGTTCGTCCTACGAGCAGTACTTC. This encodes CASAQGGSSYEQYF.

The chain links TRBV5-1 to TRBJ1-4; D remains ambiguous. CDR1 and CDR2 from the germline V gene are SGHRS and YFSETQ. The CDR3 totals 15 residues. V was cut by 4 bases and J by 8 bases, with 18 bases left in between. The CDR3 is CASSPGGVGWEKLFF. The DNA for the CDR3 is TGCGCCAGCAGCCCTGGCGGGGTTGGGTGGGAAAAACTGTTTTTT.

The rearrangement uses TRBV7-9 and TRBJ1-2; D is perhaps TRBD1 (6 bases). This CDR3 spans 15 amino acids. Trimming cost V 1 base and J 4 bases, with 13 bases left between them. Per germline, CDR1 SEHNR and CDR2 FQNEAQ (reference sequence). This CDR3 reads CASSLEQGSVYGYTF. The CDR3 region has the DNA TGTGCCAGCAGCTTAGAACAGGGTTCAGTCTATGGCTACACCTTC. The full variable domain, completed using reference TRBV7-9 and TRBJ1-2, is DTGVSQNPRHKITKRGQNVTFRCDPISEHNRLYWYRQTLGQGPEFLTYFQNEAQLEKSRLLSDRFSAERPKGSFSTLEIQRTEQGDSAMYLCASSLEQGSVYGYTFGSGTRLTVV.

This sequence joins TRBV19 and TRBJ2-5, with D tentatively TRBD2 (6 bases). Trimming took 7 bases from V and 3 from J, leaving 18 bases between them. Germline-derived CDR1 and CDR2 are LNHDA and SQIVND (reference sequence). This CDR3 comprises 15 residues. The CDR3 DNA follows: TGTGCCAGTAAAAGGAACCCGGGACTGGAAGAGACCCAGTACTTC. This sequence encodes CASKRNPGLEETQYF.

This chain links TRBV7-9 with TRBJ2-2; tentative D call: TRBD2 (6 bases). The CDR3 runs 18 residues. Per germline, CDR1 SEHNR and CDR2 FQNEAQ (reference sequence). Trimming removed 0 bases from V and 6 bases from J, with 20 bases in between. This CDR3 is CASSLALMAGLFPGELFF. The CDR3 region has the DNA TGTGCCAGCAGCTTAGCGCTGATGGCGGGGCTGTTTCCCGGGGAGCTGTTTTTT.

This chain uses TRBV7-2 with TRBJ2-2, with no clear D. The CDR3 totals 13 residues. With 2 bases removed from V and 4 bases from J, the gap between germline ends came to 5 bases. The germline CDR1 and CDR2 sequences are SGHTA and FQGNSA. CDR3 region: CASSLISTGELFF. In nucleotides, the CDR3 is TGTGCCAGCAGCTTAATCAGCACCGGGGAGCTGTTTTTT.

Written as DNA, the CDR3 is TGTGCCAGCAGGGTAGCGGGAGCGGGAACGACAGATACGCAGTATTTT. It is translated as CASRVAGAGTTDTQYF. This rearrangement joins TRBV2 to TRBJ2-3; 9 nucleotides match TRBD2. The germline V gene has CDR1 SNHLY and CDR2 FYNNEI. CDR3 length: 16 residues. After removal of 6 bases from V and 3 bases from J, the junction contained 10 bases not matched to a gene.

The gene calls are TRBV10-3 and TRBJ1-1; a possible D gene is TRBD1 (5 bases). V was shortened by 0 bases and J by 1 base, with 6 bases between the two germline ends. Germline assignment: CDR1 ENHRY and CDR2 SYGVKD. This CDR3 comprises 14 residues. The CDR3 DNA reads as TGTGCCATCAGTGAGTCAGGGGAGAACACTGAAGCTTTCTTT. It yields the protein CAISESGENTEAFF.

V is TRBV13 and J is TRBJ2-1; D possibly corresponds to TRBD2 (7 bases). Germline V gives CDR1 PRHDT, CDR2 FYEKMQ (reference sequence). Trimming took off 8 bases at V and 5 bases at J, with 16 bases between the two ends. CDR3 size: 14 residues. This CDR3 is CASSSGEGHNEQFF. The CDR3 nucleotides read TGTGCCAGCTCCTCAGGGGAGGGGCACAATGAGCAGTTCTTC.

In regard to this clone: Germline is not matched at one junction end, which may reflect a read error. This rearrangement joins TRBV5-6 to TRBJ2-5, with D unresolved. Germline V gives CDR1 SGHDT, CDR2 YYEEEE. The CDR3 length is 12 residues. Written as DNA, the CDR3 is TGTGCCAGCAGCTCCGACTTACCTCCCGCAGACTTC. It encodes CASSSDLPPADF.

The chain combines TRBV5-6 with TRBJ1-6, with TRBD1 as a possible D gene (6 bases). Trimming removed 2 bases at V and 4 bases at J, with 13 bases between. The CDR3 runs to 16 residues. CDR1 is SGHDT, CDR2 YYEEEE, per germline. The CDR3 is CASSFRSGEYNSPLHF. CDR3 in DNA: TGTGCCAGCAGCTTCAGATCAGGGGAATATAATTCACCCCTCCACTTT.

The chain uses TRBV7-3 and TRBJ1-6, with D perhaps TRBD1 (5 bases). The CDR3 loop spans 14 amino acids. Germline CDR1 reads SGHTA; CDR2 reads FQGTGA. V gave up 2 bases and J gave up 8 bases, with 10 bases separating them. CDR3 in DNA: TGTGCCAGCAGCTTATCAGGGTCGGATTCACCCCTCCACTTT. It specifies CASSLSGSDSPLHF.

The chain employs TRBV19 and TRBJ1-1; D gene ambiguous. CDR1 LNHDA and CDR2 SQIVND come from the germline V gene (reference sequence). V was trimmed by 7 bases and J by 7 bases, leaving 22 bases between them. The CDR3 runs to 15 residues. This chain's CDR3 is CASILRIGGRREAFF. CDR3 DNA: TGTGCCAGTATCCTCAGAATAGGCGGGCGTCGTGAAGCTTTCTTT.